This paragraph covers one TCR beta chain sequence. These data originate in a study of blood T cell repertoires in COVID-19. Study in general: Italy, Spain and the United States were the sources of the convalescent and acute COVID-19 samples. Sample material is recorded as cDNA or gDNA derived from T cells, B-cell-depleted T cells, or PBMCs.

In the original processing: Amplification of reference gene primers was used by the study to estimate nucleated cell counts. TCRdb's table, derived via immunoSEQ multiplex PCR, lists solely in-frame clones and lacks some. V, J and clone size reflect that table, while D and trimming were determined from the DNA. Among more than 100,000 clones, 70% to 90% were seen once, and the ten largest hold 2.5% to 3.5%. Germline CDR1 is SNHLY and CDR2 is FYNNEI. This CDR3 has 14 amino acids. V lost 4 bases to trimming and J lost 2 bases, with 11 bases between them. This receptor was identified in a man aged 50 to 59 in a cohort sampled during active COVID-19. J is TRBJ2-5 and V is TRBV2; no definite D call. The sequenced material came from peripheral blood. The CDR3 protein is CASSVLAVQETQYF. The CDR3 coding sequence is TGTGCCAGCAGTGTTCTTGCGGTACAAGAGACCCAGTACTTC.